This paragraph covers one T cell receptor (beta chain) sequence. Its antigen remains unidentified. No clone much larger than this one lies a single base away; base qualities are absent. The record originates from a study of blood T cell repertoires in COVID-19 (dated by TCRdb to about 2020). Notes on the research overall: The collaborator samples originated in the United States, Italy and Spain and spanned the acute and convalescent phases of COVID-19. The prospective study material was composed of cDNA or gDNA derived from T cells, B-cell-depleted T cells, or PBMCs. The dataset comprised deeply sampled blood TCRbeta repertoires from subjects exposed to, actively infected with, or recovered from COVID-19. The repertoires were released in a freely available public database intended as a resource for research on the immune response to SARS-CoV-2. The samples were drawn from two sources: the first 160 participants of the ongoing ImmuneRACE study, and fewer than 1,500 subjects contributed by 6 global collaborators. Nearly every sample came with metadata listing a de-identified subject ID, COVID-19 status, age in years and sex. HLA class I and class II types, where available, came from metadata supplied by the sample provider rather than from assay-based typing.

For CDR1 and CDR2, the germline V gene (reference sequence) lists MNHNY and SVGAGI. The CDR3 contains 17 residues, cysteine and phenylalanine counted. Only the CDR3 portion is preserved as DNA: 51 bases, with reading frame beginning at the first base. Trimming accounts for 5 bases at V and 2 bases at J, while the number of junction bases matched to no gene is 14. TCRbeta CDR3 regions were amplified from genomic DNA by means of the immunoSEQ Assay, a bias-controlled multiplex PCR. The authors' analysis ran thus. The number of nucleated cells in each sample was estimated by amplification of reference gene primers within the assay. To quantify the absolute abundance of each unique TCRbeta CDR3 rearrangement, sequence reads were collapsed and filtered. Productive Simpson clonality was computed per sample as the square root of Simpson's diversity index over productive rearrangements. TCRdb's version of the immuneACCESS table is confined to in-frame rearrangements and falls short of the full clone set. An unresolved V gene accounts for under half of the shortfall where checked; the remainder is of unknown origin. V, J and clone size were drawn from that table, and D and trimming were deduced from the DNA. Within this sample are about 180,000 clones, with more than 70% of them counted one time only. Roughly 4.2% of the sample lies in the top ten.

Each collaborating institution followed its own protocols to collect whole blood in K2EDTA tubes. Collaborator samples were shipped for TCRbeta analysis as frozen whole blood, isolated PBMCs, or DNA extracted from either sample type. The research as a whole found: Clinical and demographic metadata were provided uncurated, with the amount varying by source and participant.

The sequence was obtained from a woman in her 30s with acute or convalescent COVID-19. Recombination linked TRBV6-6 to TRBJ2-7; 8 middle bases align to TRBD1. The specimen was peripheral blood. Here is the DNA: TGTGCCAGCAGTCTACTCCGGGTCGGGACAGGAACCTACGAGCAGTACTTC. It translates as CASSLLRVGTGTYEQYF.